The rows below give T cell receptor beta chains drawn from one sample of a study of blood T cells in healthy people across ages. TCRdb reprocessed the 5' RACE reads with MiXCR, giving one entry per CDR3 protein. The sample includes around 1.5 million distinct CDR3 sequences, approximately 32% of them seen just once. The sequenced material came from blood. The receptors come from a woman aged 25 to 39 in good health. The CDR3 runs from the conserved cysteine through the conserved F or W. The D gene is left open where the match is weak. Size is omitted from some rows. Given values are once, few, many or a class for expanded clones.

clone_size,j_call,v_call,d_call,cdr3_nt,cdr3_aa
NA,TRBJ2-5,TRBV10-3,TRBD1,TGTGCCATCAGTGAGGGGGACAGGGGGACAGAGACCCAGTACTTC,CAISEGDRGTETQYF
NA,TRBJ1-4,TRBV20-1,NA,TGCAGTGCTAGCGTAGGGACTGCGCGCGAAAAACTGTTTTTT,CSASVGTAREKLFF
NA,TRBJ2-1,TRBV29-1,TRBD1,TGCAGCGCTACAGGGGACAGGAATTCCTACAATGAGCAGTTCTTC,CSATGDRNSYNEQFF
many,TRBJ2-3,TRBV10-3,TRBD2,TGTGCCATCAGTGACCCCAGCGGTAGCGGGGGCACAGATACGCAGTATTTT,CAISDPSGSGGTDTQYF
few,TRBJ2-3,TRBV2,NA,TGTGCCAGCCGATTGGTCTTGTTAGGGGCCCCTGGTCGGGATACGCAGTATTTT,CASRLVLLGAPGRDTQYF
few,TRBJ1-6,TRBV27,NA,TGTGCCAGCAGTCGGGGGGGGCGAAATTCACCCCTCCACTTT,CASSRGGRNSPLHF
few,TRBJ2-7,TRBV15,TRBD1,TGTGCCACCAGCAGAGAGACAGGGTTCTACGAGCAGTACTTC,CATSRETGFYEQYF
NA,TRBJ2-7,TRBV2,TRBD2,TGTGCCCAACGGGGCGGGAGTTTCTACGAGCAGTACTTC,CAQRGGSFYEQYF
NA,TRBJ1-1,TRBV20-1,TRBD1,TGCAGTGCTAGGAAGACAGGGGAGGACACTGAAGCTTTCTTT,CSARKTGEDTEAFF
NA,TRBJ2-1,TRBV12-3/TRBV12-4,NA,TGTGCCAGCAGTTTTGGGCCGACTGAGCAGTTCTTC,CASSFGPTEQFF
NA,TRBJ1-2,TRBV7-2,NA,TGTGCCAGCAGCTTAGAGGTTACGGGAAGGGGAGGCTACACCTTC,CASSLEVTGRGGYTF
NA,TRBJ2-7,TRBV3-1,TRBD2,TGTGCCAGCAGCCAAGTTCAGGGCCTAGCGGGGCACTACGAGCAGTACTTC,CASSQVQGLAGHYEQYF
few,TRBJ2-7,TRBV7-9,NA,TGTGCCAGCAGCGAAGGGGAGGGGGCCGAGCAGTACTTC,CASSEGEGAEQYF
NA,TRBJ2-6,TRBV5-6,NA,TGTGCCAGCAGCTTGACGCAGGTCGGTGGGGCCAACGTCCTGACTTTC,CASSLTQVGGANVLTF
few,TRBJ1-5,TRBV5-1,NA,TGCGCCAGCAGCTTGAGGGGTCCTCAGCCCCAGCATTTT,CASSLRGPQPQHF
NA,TRBJ2-7,TRBV5-1,TRBD2,TGCGCCAGCAGCTTACTCCGGGTAGGAACTAGCGGGAAAGTGGGGTCCTACGAGCAGTACTTC,CASSLLRVGTSGKVGSYEQYF
NA,TRBJ2-1,TRBV28,TRBD1,TGTGCCAGCACCGGGACAGGGGCTATTCGGGAGCAGTTCTTC,CASTGTGAIREQFF
few,TRBJ2-5,TRBV15,NA,TGTGCCACCAGCAGAGAGAGACTAGGGCTAGTGGCCCAGTACTTC,CATSRERLGLVAQYF
many,TRBJ2-5,TRBV29-1,NA,TGCAGCGTTGTGAGTTTCCCCTCGAGTGGGGGGCCGGAGACCCAGTACTTC,CSVVSFPSSGGPETQYF
NA,TRBJ2-7,TRBV20-1,TRBD2,TGCAGTGCTGTCCGGGGGGGGTTAAGCTCCTACGAGCAGTACTTC,CSAVRGGLSSYEQYF
many,TRBJ2-7,TRBV29-1,NA,TGCAGCGTTCGCGACCACGAGCAGTACTTC,CSVRDHEQYF
few,TRBJ1-2,TRBV14,TRBD1,TGTGCCAGCAGCCAATGGGTCGGGGACAGGGACTATGGCTACACCTTC,CASSQWVGDRDYGYTF
NA,TRBJ1-5,TRBV12-3/TRBV12-4,TRBD1,TGTGCCAGCAGTTTGTCCCAGGGGGGTTTGGGTCAGCCCCAGCATTTT,CASSLSQGGLGQPQHF
few,TRBJ2-3,TRBV20-1,NA,TGCAGTGCTATATTCCGAGATACGCAGTATTTT,CSAIFRDTQYF
many,TRBJ2-3,TRBV5-1,NA,TGCGCCAGCAGTGGAGGGGGGAACCCCACAGATACGCAGTATTTT,CASSGGGNPTDTQYF
NA,TRBJ2-7,TRBV4-1,NA,TGCGCCAGCAGCCAAGTTTTAGACTACTACGAGCAGTACTTC,CASSQVLDYYEQYF
NA,TRBJ2-1,TRBV24-1,TRBD1,TGTGCCACCAGTGACCCGACCCCAGGGGGCCCATACAATGAGCAGTTCTTC,CATSDPTPGGPYNEQFF
NA,TRBJ1-2,TRBV7-9,NA,TGTGCCAGCAGCCGCTCGGGGGTTCCTAACTATGGCTACACCTTC,CASSRSGVPNYGYTF
few,TRBJ2-3,TRBV3-1,TRBD2,TGTGCCAGCAGCCTTGCGACTAGCGGGGTTACCACAGATACGCAGTATTTT,CASSLATSGVTTDTQYF
NA,TRBJ2-1,TRBV10-3,NA,TGTGCCATCAGCCTCGGACAGCCCGAGGAGCAGTTCTTC,CAISLGQPEEQFF
many,TRBJ2-7,TRBV6-6,TRBD1,TGTGCCAGCAGGTCGGGACAGGGTTACGAGCAGTACTTC,CASRSGQGYEQYF
NA,TRBJ2-1,TRBV5-1,NA,TGCACCAGCAGCCCAATCGGTGGGGGAGATTACAATGAGCAGTTCTTC,CTSSPIGGGDYNEQFF
NA,TRBJ1-2,TRBV5-1,NA,TGCGCCAGCAACTTTTGGGGTACTAACTATGGCTACACCTTC,CASNFWGTNYGYTF
NA,TRBJ1-2,TRBV9,NA,TGTGCCAGCAGCGTAGCCCCGGACGGGTACTATGGCTACACCTTC,CASSVAPDGYYGYTF
few,TRBJ1-2,TRBV4-1,TRBD1,TGCGCCAGCAGCCCCCCGACAGGGATTCACGGCTACACCTTC,CASSPPTGIHGYTF
NA,TRBJ2-1,TRBV4-2,TRBD2,TGTGCCAGCAGCCAAGCAGCGGGAGGTGACTCCTACAATGAGCAGTTCTTC,CASSQAAGGDSYNEQFF
few,TRBJ2-1,TRBV4-1,NA,TGCGCCAGCAGCCAAGATGTAAGCGATGAGCAGTTCTTC,CASSQDVSDEQFF